This T cell receptor beta chain was recorded in a study of blood T cell repertoires in COVID-19. Study-wide background: COVID-19 samples, acute and convalescent, were from the United States, Italy and Spain.

This clone was observed a few times. Symptom resolution, clearance, or two negative PCRs marked donors in Cohort 3 as recovered. Per the original data handling: Reference gene primer amplification in the assay estimated nucleated cell counts. The protocol was immunoSEQ multiplex PCR, while the TCRdb copy is restricted to in-frame clones and leaves out a portion. The V and J calls and clone size are taken from that table; D and trimming were inferred from the DNA. The table includes some 380,000 clones, about 87% detected once. Source material: PBMCs or T cells enriched from blood (not recorded which). The receptor's source is a man aged 25-45 years who had recovered from COVID-19.

The CDR3 nucleotides read TGTGCCAGCAGCCAAGGGCCACAGGGAGCTGGGCAGCCCCAGCATTTT. It is translated as CASSQGPQGAGQPQHF. The rearrangement links TRBV4-2 to TRBJ1-5; D may be TRBD1 (6 bases). CDR1 is LGHNA and CDR2 is YNFKEQ in the germline V gene. V gave up 1 base and J gave up 7 bases, with 17 bases separating them. The CDR3 is 16 amino acids.